These T cell receptor beta chains were read from a single sample in a study of blood T cell repertoires in COVID-19. The repertoire was sequenced with immunoSEQ multiplex PCR; TCRdb's copy has only in-frame clones and lacks some. The table includes about 200,000 clones, roughly 80% detected once. Sequencing was performed on peripheral blood. These receptors were obtained from a woman aged 80 or over with acute or convalescent COVID-19. Each CDR3 is given with its conserved first and last residue. A D gene is named only where the DNA matches it firmly. Clone size is stated in some rows and not others, as once, few, many or a class when expanded.

d_gene: TRBD2
v_gene: TRBV5-1
abundance: .
j_gene: TRBJ2-3
len: 14
CDR3aa: CASNSGGGSDTQYF
CDR3nt: TGCGCCAGCAACAGCGGGGGGGGCTCAGATACGCAGTATTTT

d_gene: .
v_gene: TRBV9
abundance: .
j_gene: TRBJ1-4
len: 15
CDR3aa: CASSVRTGFNEKLFF
CDR3nt: TGTGCCAGCAGCGTCCGTACGGGGTTCAATGAAAAACTGTTTTTT

d_gene: TRBD1
v_gene: TRBV18
abundance: .
j_gene: TRBJ2-2
len: 18
CDR3aa: CASSSTGTGGVGTGELFF
CDR3nt: TGTGCCAGCTCATCCACCGGGACAGGGGGCGTCGGCACCGGGGAGCTGTTTTTT

d_gene: TRBD2
v_gene: TRBV28
abundance: .
j_gene: TRBJ2-1
len: 14
CDR3aa: CASSTAGVRDEQFF
CDR3nt: TGTGCCAGCAGCACCGCGGGAGTTCGAGATGAGCAGTTCTTC

d_gene: .
v_gene: TRBV5-1
abundance: few
j_gene: TRBJ2-3
len: 17
CDR3aa: CASSLVISDPSTDTQYF
CDR3nt: TGCGCCAGCAGCTTGGTGATAAGCGACCCTAGCACAGATACGCAGTATTTT

d_gene: TRBD1
v_gene: TRBV19
abundance: many
j_gene: TRBJ1-2
len: 13
CDR3aa: CASRWDRNYGYTF
CDR3nt: TGTGCCAGTAGATGGGACAGGAACTATGGCTACACCTTC

d_gene: TRBD1
v_gene: TRBV10-3
abundance: .
j_gene: TRBJ1-2
len: 12
CDR3aa: CAISIDRVGYTF
CDR3nt: TGTGCCATCAGTATTGACAGGGTTGGCTACACCTTC

d_gene: TRBD1
v_gene: TRBV5-1
abundance: .
j_gene: TRBJ2-7
len: 15
CDR3aa: CASSSGTGSSYEQYF
CDR3nt: TGCGCCAGCAGCTCCGGGACAGGGAGCTCCTACGAGCAGTACTTC

d_gene: TRBD1
v_gene: TRBV9
abundance: once
j_gene: TRBJ1-5
len: 14
CDR3aa: CASSPWDSNQPQHF
CDR3nt: TGTGCCAGCAGCCCCTGGGACAGTAATCAGCCCCAGCATTTT

d_gene: .
v_gene: TRBV9
abundance: few
j_gene: TRBJ2-1
len: 13
CDR3aa: CASSVDGYNEQFF
CDR3nt: TGTGCCAGCAGCGTAGACGGCTACAATGAGCAGTTCTTC

d_gene: .
v_gene: TRBV4-3
abundance: .
j_gene: TRBJ1-1
len: 16
CDR3aa: CASSQEAGAGFTEAFF
CDR3nt: TGCGCCAGCAGCCAAGAAGCGGGGGCAGGGTTCACTGAAGCTTTCTTT

d_gene: .
v_gene: TRBV5-1
abundance: .
j_gene: TRBJ1-2
len: 14
CDR3aa: CASSLGPESYGYTF
CDR3nt: TGCGCCAGCAGCTTGGGCCCCGAGAGCTATGGCTACACCTTC

d_gene: TRBD2
v_gene: TRBV19
abundance: .
j_gene: TRBJ2-1
len: 15
CDR3aa: CASSILLAEYNEQFF
CDR3nt: TGTGCCAGTAGTATATTACTAGCGGAGTACAATGAGCAGTTCTTC

d_gene: .
v_gene: TRBV7-9
abundance: few
j_gene: TRBJ1-2
len: 13
CDR3aa: CASSLEQNHGYTF
CDR3nt: TGTGCCAGCAGCTTAGAACAGAACCATGGCTACACCTTC

d_gene: TRBD1
v_gene: TRBV5-4
abundance: once
j_gene: TRBJ1-4
len: 15
CDR3aa: CASSAGTGTGEKLFF
CDR3nt: TGTGCCAGCAGCGCCGGGACAGGGACGGGTGAAAAACTGTTTTTT

d_gene: .
v_gene: TRBV27
abundance: many
j_gene: TRBJ2-5
len: 14
CDR3aa: CASSPRLVRETQYF
CDR3nt: TGTGCCAGCAGTCCCCGACTAGTCCGCGAGACCCAGTACTTC

d_gene: .
v_gene: TRBV6-5
abundance: .
j_gene: TRBJ2-2
len: 15
CDR3aa: CASSSLAGFTGELFF
CDR3nt: TGTGCCAGCAGTTCCCTCGCGGGGTTCACCGGGGAGCTGTTTTTT

d_gene: TRBD2
v_gene: TRBV10-3
abundance: .
j_gene: TRBJ2-3
len: 18
CDR3aa: CAISASGTSGVSTDTQYF
CDR3nt: TGTGCCATCAGTGCTTCGGGGACTAGCGGGGTAAGCACAGATACGCAGTATTTT

d_gene: TRBD1
v_gene: TRBV19
abundance: .
j_gene: TRBJ1-5
len: 17
CDR3aa: CASSISPGTGGDQPQHF
CDR3nt: TGTGCCAGTAGTATAAGCCCTGGGACAGGGGGGGATCAGCCCCAGCATTTT

d_gene: TRBD1
v_gene: TRBV6-6
abundance: .
j_gene: TRBJ1-5
len: 15
CDR3aa: CASRETGDSNQPQHF
CDR3nt: TGTGCCAGCAGGGAGACAGGGGATAGCAATCAGCCCCAGCATTTT

d_gene: .
v_gene: TRBV25-1
abundance: .
j_gene: TRBJ2-7
len: 13
CDR3aa: CASRTGDSYEQYF
CDR3nt: TGTGCCAGCAGAACAGGTGACTCCTACGAGCAGTACTTC

d_gene: .
v_gene: TRBV30
abundance: .
j_gene: TRBJ2-7
len: 13
CDR3aa: CAWSVFPTYEQYF
CDR3nt: TGTGCCTGGAGTGTCTTCCCTACCTACGAGCAGTACTTC

d_gene: .
v_gene: TRBV10-1
abundance: .
j_gene: TRBJ2-7
len: 14
CDR3aa: CASSERQESYEQYF
CDR3nt: TGCGCCAGCAGTGAAAGACAGGAATCCTACGAGCAGTACTTC

d_gene: .
v_gene: TRBV19
abundance: .
j_gene: TRBJ2-2
len: 15
CDR3aa: CASSMRQGGTGELFF
CDR3nt: TGTGCCAGTAGTATGAGGCAGGGGGGCACCGGGGAGCTGTTTTTT

d_gene: .
v_gene: TRBV27
abundance: .
j_gene: TRBJ2-7
len: 17
CDR3aa: CASRGQLLRGAFYEQYF
CDR3nt: TGTGCCAGCAGGGGACAGCTGTTGCGGGGGGCTTTCTACGAGCAGTACTTC

d_gene: .
v_gene: TRBV28
abundance: .
j_gene: TRBJ2-7
len: 14
CDR3aa: CASSFLGALYEQYF
CDR3nt: TGTGCCAGCAGTTTCTTGGGGGCTCTTTACGAGCAGTACTTC

d_gene: TRBD1
v_gene: TRBV25-1
abundance: .
j_gene: TRBJ1-1
len: 13
CDR3aa: CASRNAGGTEAFF
CDR3nt: TGTGCCAGCAGAAACGCAGGGGGCACTGAAGCTTTCTTT

d_gene: .
v_gene: TRBV5-6
abundance: .
j_gene: TRBJ2-7
len: 16
CDR3aa: CASSSQGAAGTDEQYF
CDR3nt: TGTGCCAGCAGCTCCCAGGGTGCAGCGGGCACGGACGAGCAGTACTTC

d_gene: TRBD1
v_gene: TRBV11-3
abundance: .
j_gene: TRBJ2-4
len: 16
CDR3aa: CASSLIQGVTKNIQYF
CDR3nt: TGTGCCAGCAGCTTAATACAGGGGGTAACCAAAAACATTCAGTACTTC

d_gene: TRBD1
v_gene: TRBV11-3
abundance: .
j_gene: TRBJ1-1
len: 15
CDR3aa: CASSPRDSGHTEAFF
CDR3nt: TGTGCCAGCAGCCCCCGGGACAGTGGGCACACTGAAGCTTTCTTT

d_gene: TRBD2
v_gene: TRBV9
abundance: .
j_gene: TRBJ2-1
len: 17
CDR3aa: CASSVGSQRGGPNEQFF
CDR3nt: TGTGCCAGCAGCGTAGGCTCACAGCGGGGGGGCCCCAATGAGCAGTTCTTC

d_gene: .
v_gene: TRBV4-2
abundance: .
j_gene: TRBJ1-3
len: 17
CDR3aa: CASSQAPISGTGNTIYF
CDR3nt: TGTGCCAGCAGCCAAGCTCCGATTTCAGGGACTGGAAACACCATATATTTT

d_gene: .
v_gene: TRBV2
abundance: .
j_gene: TRBJ1-3
len: 14
CDR3aa: CASILGQGGNTIYF
CDR3nt: .

d_gene: TRBD2
v_gene: TRBV30
abundance: .
j_gene: TRBJ2-1
len: 13
CDR3aa: CAWSVNPGGEQFF
CDR3nt: TGTGCCTGGAGTGTCAATCCGGGGGGTGAGCAGTTCTTC